These 5 T cell receptor beta chains share one sample of origin, sequenced in a study of shared clonotypes between healthy human individuals. The table came from immunoSEQ multiplex PCR; TCRdb's copy has only in-frame clones and leaves some out. Of approximately 2,000,000 clones listed, over 85% were seen once; the top ten hold less than 2%. The naive CD8 subset, CD45RO-negative cells positively selected for CCR7, excluded terminally differentiated effector memory CD45RA+ cells. Sequencing used naive CD8+ T cells from PBMCs. The receptors were gathered from a man younger than 30 in good health. Some clones in this sample may be carry-over from other donors' samples.

The count of this clone is one. The chain is built from TRBV6-6 and TRBJ2-7, with 11 bases lining up with TRBD1. This CDR3 contains 15 residues. V was clipped by 2 bases and J by 7 bases; unmatched bases: 7. Germline V gene lookup returns CDR1 MNHNY and CDR2 SVGAGI (reference sequence). CDR3 loop: CASSYGGQGEEEQYF. For the CDR3, the DNA is TGTGCCAGCAGTTACGGGGGACAGGGGGAAGAAGAGCAGTACTTC.

This sequence joins TRBV19 and TRBJ1-3, with D uncertain. CDR1 and CDR2 from the germline V gene are LNHDA and SQIVND (reference sequence). V lost 5 bases and J lost 0, with 8 bases in between. This CDR3 is 14 amino acids long. CDR3 DNA: TGTGCCAGTAGTCCCTATTCCTCTGGAAACACCATATATTTT. It encodes CASSPYSSGNTIYF.

The J gene is TRBJ2-1, the V gene TRBV7-2; D perhaps matches TRBD1 (6 bases). From germline, CDR1 is SGHTA and CDR2 FQGNSA. With 3 bases removed from V and 2 bases from J, the gap between germline ends came to 11 bases. This CDR3 region has 15 residues. CDR3 region: CASSLDSSTYNEQFF. The DNA for the CDR3 is TGTGCCAGCAGCTTGGACAGTTCCACCTACAATGAGCAGTTCTTC.

Written as DNA, the CDR3 is TGCGCCAGCAGCCAAGCCGACGGTTTCTACGAGCAGTACTTC. Its protein product is CASSQADGFYEQYF. The rearrangement joins TRBV4-3 to TRBJ2-7; no firm D call. Trimming cost V 1 base and J 3 bases, with 10 bases left between them. CDR3 length equals 14 residues. Germline loops: CDR1 LGHNA, CDR2 YSLEER.

The chain combines TRBV13 with TRBJ1-3; the D is unclear. The V gene lost 0 bases and the J gene lost 2 bases, with 14 bases spanning the gap. CDR1 is PRHDT, CDR2 FYEKMQ, per germline (reference sequence). CDR3 length: 17 amino acids. CDR3 loop: CASSLGLGGLAGNTIYF. For the CDR3, the DNA is TGTGCCAGCAGCTTAGGCCTCGGAGGGTTGGCTGGAAACACCATATATTTT.